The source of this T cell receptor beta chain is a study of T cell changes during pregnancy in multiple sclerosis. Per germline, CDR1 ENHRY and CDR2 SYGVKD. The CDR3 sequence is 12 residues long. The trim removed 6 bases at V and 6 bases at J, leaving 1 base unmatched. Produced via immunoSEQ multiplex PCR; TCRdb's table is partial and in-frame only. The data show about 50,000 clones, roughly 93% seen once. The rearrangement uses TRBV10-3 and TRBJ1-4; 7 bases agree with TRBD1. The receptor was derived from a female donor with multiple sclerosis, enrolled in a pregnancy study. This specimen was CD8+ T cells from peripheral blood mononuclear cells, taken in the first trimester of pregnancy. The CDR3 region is CAISQGDEKLFF. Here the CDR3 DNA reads TGTGCCATCAGCCAGGGGGATGAAAAACTGTTTTTT.